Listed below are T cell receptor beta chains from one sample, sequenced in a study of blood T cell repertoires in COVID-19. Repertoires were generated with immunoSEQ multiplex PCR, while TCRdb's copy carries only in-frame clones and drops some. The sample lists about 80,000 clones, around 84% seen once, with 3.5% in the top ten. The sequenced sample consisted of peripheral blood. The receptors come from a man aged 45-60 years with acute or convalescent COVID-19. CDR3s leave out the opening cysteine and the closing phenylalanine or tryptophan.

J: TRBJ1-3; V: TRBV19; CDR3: ASATTDSSGNTIY
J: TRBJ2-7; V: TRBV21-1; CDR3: ASSKRRVYEQY
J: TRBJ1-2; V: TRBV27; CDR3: ASSSSDWDRGYGYT
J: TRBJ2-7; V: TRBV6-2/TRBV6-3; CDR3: ASSYKGPGQGHEGYEQY
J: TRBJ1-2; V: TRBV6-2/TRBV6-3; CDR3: ASSYSGFNGYT
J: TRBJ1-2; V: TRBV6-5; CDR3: ASSYQGYGYT
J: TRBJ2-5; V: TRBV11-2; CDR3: ASSRRGLRETQY
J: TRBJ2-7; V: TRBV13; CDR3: ASSSGQGGYEQY
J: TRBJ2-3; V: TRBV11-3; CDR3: ASSQGLAEPTDTQY
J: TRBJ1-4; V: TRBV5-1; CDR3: ASSPTETGGLSAGKLF
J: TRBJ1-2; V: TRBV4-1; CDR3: ASSGGARSGYGYT
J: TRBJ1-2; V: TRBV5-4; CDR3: ASSSQSSWGPDGYT
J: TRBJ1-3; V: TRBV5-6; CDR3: ASSSWTGKAGNTIY
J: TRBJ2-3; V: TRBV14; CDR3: ASSQARQGEWADTQY
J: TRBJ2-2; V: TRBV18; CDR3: ASSPYGTENTGELF
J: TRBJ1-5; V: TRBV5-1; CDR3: ASSLAGVNQPQH
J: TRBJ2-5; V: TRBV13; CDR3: ASSLRGDLYAKTQY
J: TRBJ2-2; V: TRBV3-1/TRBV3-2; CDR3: ASSPQAAIGELF
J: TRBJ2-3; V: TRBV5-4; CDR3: ASSQAGGADTQY
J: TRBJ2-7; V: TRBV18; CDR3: ASSLGAGSVYEQY
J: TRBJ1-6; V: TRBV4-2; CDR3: ASSQVSSYNSPLH
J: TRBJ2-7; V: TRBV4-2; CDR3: ASSPGLAGEQY
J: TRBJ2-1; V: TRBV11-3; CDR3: ASSFGLAGGWNEQF
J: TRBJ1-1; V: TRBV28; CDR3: ASSSRTGPYTEAF
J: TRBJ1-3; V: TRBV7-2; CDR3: ASSLGQSSGNTIY
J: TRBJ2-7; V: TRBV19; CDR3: ASSMIKLRGEQY
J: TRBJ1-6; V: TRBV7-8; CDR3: ASNGGDNSPLH
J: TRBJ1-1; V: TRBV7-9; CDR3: ASSPVARNTEAF
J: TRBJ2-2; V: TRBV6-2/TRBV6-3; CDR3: ASSRLVSYAGELF
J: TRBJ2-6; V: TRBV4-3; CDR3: ASSQGVTGPFSGANVLT
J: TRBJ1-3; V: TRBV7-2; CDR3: ASSLVAGTGGNTIY
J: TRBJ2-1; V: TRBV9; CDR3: ASSPRGTSSVNEQF
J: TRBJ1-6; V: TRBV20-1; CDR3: SASEVGPYNSPLH
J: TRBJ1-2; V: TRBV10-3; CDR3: AISLSEQDGYT
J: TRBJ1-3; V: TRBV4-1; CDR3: ASSQGQGGSSGNTIY
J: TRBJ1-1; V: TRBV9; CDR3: ASSVGGQNTEAF
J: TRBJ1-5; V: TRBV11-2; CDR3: ASSHGTGPQH
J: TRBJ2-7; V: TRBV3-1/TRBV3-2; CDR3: ASSRGGFSSYEQY
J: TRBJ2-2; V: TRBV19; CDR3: ASKVGGPYTGELF
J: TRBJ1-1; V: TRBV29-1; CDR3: SVEERVVSTEAF
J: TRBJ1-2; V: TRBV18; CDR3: ASSQATGHYGYT
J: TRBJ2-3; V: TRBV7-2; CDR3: ASSRGLAGADTQY
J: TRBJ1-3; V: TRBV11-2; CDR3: ASSSRQQSSGNTIY
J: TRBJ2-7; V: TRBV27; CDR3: ASGRARLAGDDEQY
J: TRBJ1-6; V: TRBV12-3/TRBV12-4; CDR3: ASSWNRNSPLH
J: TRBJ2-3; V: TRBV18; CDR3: ASSRSGGSTDTQY
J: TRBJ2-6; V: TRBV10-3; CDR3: AISESRDLGANVLT
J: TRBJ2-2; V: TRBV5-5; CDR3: ASSSSGTGGPANTGELF